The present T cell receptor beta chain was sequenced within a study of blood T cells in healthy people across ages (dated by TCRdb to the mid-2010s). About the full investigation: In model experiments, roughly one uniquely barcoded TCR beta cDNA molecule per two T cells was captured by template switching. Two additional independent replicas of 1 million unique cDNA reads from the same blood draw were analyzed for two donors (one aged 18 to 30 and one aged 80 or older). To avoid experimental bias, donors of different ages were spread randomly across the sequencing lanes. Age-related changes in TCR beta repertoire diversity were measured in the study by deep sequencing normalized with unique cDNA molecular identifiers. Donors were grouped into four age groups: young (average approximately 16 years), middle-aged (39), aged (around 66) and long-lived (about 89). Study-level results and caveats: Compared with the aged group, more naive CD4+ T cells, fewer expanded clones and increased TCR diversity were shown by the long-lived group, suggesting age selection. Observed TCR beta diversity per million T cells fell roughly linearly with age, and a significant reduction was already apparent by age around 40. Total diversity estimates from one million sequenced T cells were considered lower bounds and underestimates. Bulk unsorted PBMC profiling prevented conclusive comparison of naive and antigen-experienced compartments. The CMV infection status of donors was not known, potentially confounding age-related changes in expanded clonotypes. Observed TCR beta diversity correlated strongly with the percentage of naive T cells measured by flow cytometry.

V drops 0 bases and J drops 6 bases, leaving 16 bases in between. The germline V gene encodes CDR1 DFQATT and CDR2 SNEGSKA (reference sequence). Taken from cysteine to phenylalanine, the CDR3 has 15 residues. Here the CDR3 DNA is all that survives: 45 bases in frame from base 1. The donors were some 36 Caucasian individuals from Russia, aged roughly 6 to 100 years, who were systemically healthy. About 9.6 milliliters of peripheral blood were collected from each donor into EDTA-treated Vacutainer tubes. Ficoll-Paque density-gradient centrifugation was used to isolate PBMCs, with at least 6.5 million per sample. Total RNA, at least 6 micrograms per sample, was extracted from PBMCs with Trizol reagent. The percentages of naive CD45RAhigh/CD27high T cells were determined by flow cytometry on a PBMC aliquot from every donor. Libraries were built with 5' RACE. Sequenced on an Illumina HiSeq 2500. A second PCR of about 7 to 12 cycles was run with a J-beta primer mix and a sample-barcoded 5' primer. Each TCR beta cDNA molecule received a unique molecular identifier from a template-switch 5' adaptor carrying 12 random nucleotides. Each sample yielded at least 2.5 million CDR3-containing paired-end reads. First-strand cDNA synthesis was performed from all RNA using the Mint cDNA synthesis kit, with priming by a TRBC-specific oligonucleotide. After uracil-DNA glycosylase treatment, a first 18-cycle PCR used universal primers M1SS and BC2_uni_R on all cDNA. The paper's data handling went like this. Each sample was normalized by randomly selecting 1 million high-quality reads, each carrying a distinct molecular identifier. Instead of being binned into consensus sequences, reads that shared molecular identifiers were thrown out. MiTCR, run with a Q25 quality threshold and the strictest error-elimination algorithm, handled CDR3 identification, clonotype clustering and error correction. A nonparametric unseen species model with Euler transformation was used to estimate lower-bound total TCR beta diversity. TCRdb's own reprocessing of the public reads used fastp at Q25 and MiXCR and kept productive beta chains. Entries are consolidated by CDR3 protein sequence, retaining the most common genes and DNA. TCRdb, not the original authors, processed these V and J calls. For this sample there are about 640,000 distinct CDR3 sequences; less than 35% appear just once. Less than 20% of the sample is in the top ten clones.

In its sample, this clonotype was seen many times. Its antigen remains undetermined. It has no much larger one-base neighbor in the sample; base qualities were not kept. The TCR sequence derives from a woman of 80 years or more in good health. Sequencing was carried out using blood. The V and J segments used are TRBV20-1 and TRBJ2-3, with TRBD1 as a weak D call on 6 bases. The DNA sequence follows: TGCAGTGCTAGAGACGGGGCAGGGGCAATGGATACGCAGTATTTT. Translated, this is CSARDGAGAMDTQYF.